Listed below are T cell receptor beta chains from one sample, sequenced in a study of OX40 agonist ivuxolimab in advanced cancers. The assay was immunoSEQ multiplex PCR, and TCRdb's table has in-frame clones only and misses some. This repertoire shows about 50,000 clones, 80% to 95% found once; its top ten account for 6.7%. Sequences were derived from CD4+ or CD8+ T cells sorted from blood, sampled in a trial of the OX40 agonist ivuxolimab. These receptors originate from an adult with an advanced solid tumor such as melanoma, head and neck, liver or kidney cancer. The CDR3 runs from the conserved cysteine through the conserved F or W. The D gene is left open where the match is weak. The listing skips clone size in some rows; elsewhere it reads once, few, many or a size class.

TGTGCCAGTAGTATAGCAAATCAGCCCCAGCATTTT	CASSIANQPQHF	.	.	TRBJ1-5	TRBV19
TGTGCCAGCAGTGATGATGGGCTCTCGGTTTCGGAGACCCAGTACTTC	CASSDDGLSVSETQYF	.	.	TRBJ2-5	TRBV6-1
TGTGCCAGCAACAAGGAAAGCGGGGGGGCGGACAATGAGCAGTTCTTC	CASNKESGGADNEQFF	.	TRBD2	TRBJ2-1	TRBV27
TGTGCCACCAGCAGGGGGACGGAGAGTATCTATGAGCAGTTCTTC	CATSRGTESIYEQFF	.	.	TRBJ2-1	TRBV15
TGTGCCAGCAGTTACTTGGAGGAGGGGGGGGAATCTTATTTT	CASSYLEEGGESYF	.	.	TRBJ2-3	TRBV6-6
TGCGCCAGCAGCCCCGGGGGAAACTACCTCAATCAGCCCCAGCATTTT	CASSPGGNYLNQPQHF	.	.	TRBJ1-5	TRBV5-1
TGTGCCATTAAAAAATCCGGTGGCTCCTACAATGAGCAGTTCTTC	CAIKKSGGSYNEQFF	.	.	TRBJ2-1	TRBV7-9
TGTGCCAGCAGTTACCTAAGACAGGGGGGCGGCTACACCTTC	CASSYLRQGGGYTF	.	TRBD1	TRBJ1-2	TRBV6-5
TGTGCCAGCAGTTTAGGCGGCGGAGGAGCCCAAGAGACCCAGTACTTC	CASSLGGGGAQETQYF	.	.	TRBJ2-5	TRBV27
TGCGCCAGCAGCCACGTGCGGGGTACCCAAGAGACCCAGTACTTC	CASSHVRGTQETQYF	.	.	TRBJ2-5	TRBV4-1
TGCGCCAGCAGTCCCCCAAAAGGTCGGGGCGGCGAGCAGTACTTC	CASSPPKGRGGEQYF	.	.	TRBJ2-7	TRBV23-1
TGTGCCAGCAGTGAAATAGGGACCGAGCAGTACTTC	CASSEIGTEQYF	few	.	TRBJ2-7	TRBV25-1
TGTGCTAGCAGCTTGACAGGGGACAATGAGCAGTTCTTC	CASSLTGDNEQFF	.	TRBD1	TRBJ2-1	TRBV7-7
TGTGCCTGGAGGTCAGAGACGAGCTCCTACAATGAGCAGTTCTTC	CAWRSETSSYNEQFF	.	.	TRBJ2-1	TRBV30
TGCAGCGTTTCGGGAACCTCCTACGAGCAGTACTTC	CSVSGTSYEQYF	.	.	TRBJ2-7	TRBV29-1
TGTGCCAGCAGCTTAGGTAGCCGATCTGAAAACTATGGCTACACCTTC	CASSLGSRSENYGYTF	.	.	TRBJ1-2	TRBV7-9
TGTGCCAGCAGCTTTCGGTCCGATCAGCCCCAGCATTTT	CASSFRSDQPQHF	.	.	TRBJ1-5	TRBV7-9
TGTGCTAGTGGTTTGGTAGATTTCGTAAATCAGCCCCAGCATTTT	CASGLVDFVNQPQHF	.	.	TRBJ1-5	TRBV12-5
TGTGCCAGCAGTTTGGGGGCGGGCTACACTGAAGCTTTCTTT	CASSLGAGYTEAFF	.	.	TRBJ1-1	TRBV27
TGTGCCAGCAGTTACGGTCCGGGACAGCGGCCCCAGTACTTC	CASSYGPGQRPQYF	.	TRBD1	TRBJ2-5	TRBV6-5
TGTGCCAGCCTGAGTCGGGGAATTAATGAAAAACTGTTTTTT	CASLSRGINEKLFF	.	.	TRBJ1-4	TRBV2
TGTGCCTGGAGTTTACAAGACAGGTACAATGAGCAGTTCTTC	CAWSLQDRYNEQFF	once	.	TRBJ2-1	TRBV30
TGCGCCAGCAGCCTTGGACAGGGCAAGTATGAAGGCTACACCTTC	CASSLGQGKYEGYTF	.	TRBD1	TRBJ1-2	TRBV5-1
TGTGCCAGCAGTCGCGGACAGGGAGTTTATGAACCCCAGCATTTT	CASSRGQGVYEPQHF	.	TRBD1	TRBJ1-5	TRBV6-6
TGTGCCAGCAGCTTAGGGGGGCAGGTTGAAGCTTTCTTT	CASSLGGQVEAFF	.	.	TRBJ1-1	TRBV7-2
TGTGCCAGCAGCGCTCCGGCGGGGACCTATTACTATGGCTACACCTTC	CASSAPAGTYYYGYTF	.	.	TRBJ1-2	TRBV7-9
TGTGCCAGCAGCTTGTGGGGGGGAAACTATGGCTACACCTTC	CASSLWGGNYGYTF	.	.	TRBJ1-2	TRBV5-4
TGTGCCAGTAGTATGACAGGGGGCTACAATGAGCAGTTCTTC	CASSMTGGYNEQFF	.	TRBD1	TRBJ2-1	TRBV19
TGTGCCAGCAGTGCAGGGACCACTGAAGCTTTCTTT	CASSAGTTEAFF	.	.	TRBJ1-1	TRBV27
TGTGCCAGTAGTTGGGGCGGAGAGCAGTTCTTC	CASSWGGEQFF	.	.	TRBJ2-1	TRBV19
TGTGCCATCACTGTTGACGGACTGAACACTGAAGCTTTCTTT	CAITVDGLNTEAFF	few	.	TRBJ1-1	TRBV10-3
TGTGCCAGCAGTGAAACGCGGGCGGGTGGGGAAAAACTGTTTTTT	CASSETRAGGEKLFF	.	.	TRBJ1-4	TRBV25-1
TGCGCCAGCAGCCACAACTCCGAGAATCAGCCCCAGCATTTT	CASSHNSENQPQHF	once	.	TRBJ1-5	TRBV4-1